The 24 T cell receptor beta chains below were found in one sample sequenced in a study of human T cells and chemical hapten exposure. Time point of the sample: healthy volunteer bleed at 6 weeks. Unfractionated whole blood was the source from which total RNA was extracted. TCRdb fed the RACE reads into MiXCR, producing one record per CDR3 protein. Of about 45,000 distinct CDR3 sequences listed, 3% to 4% are singletons. Input material: whole blood. These receptors originate from a human donor in good health. Some clones in this sample may be carry-over from other donors' samples.

This clonotype was found many times. J is TRBJ2-7 and V is TRBV29-1; 10 bases align to TRBD2. The CDR3 is made up of 14 amino acids. The germline V gene encodes CDR1 SQVTM and CDR2 ANQGSEA. Losses at the gene ends were 2 bases for V and 2 bases for J; bases not matched to a gene: 3. The CDR3 protein is CSVETSGIPYEQYF. The CDR3 DNA is TGCAGCGTTGAAACTAGCGGGATTCCCTACGAGCAGTACTTC.

The chain joins TRBV29-1 to TRBJ2-1, with TRBD2 matching over 8 bases. The CDR3 extends over 16 amino acids. V was clipped by 0 bases and J by 7 bases; unmatched bases: 11. CDR1 is SQVTM and CDR2 is ANQGSEA in the germline V gene. The CDR3 coding sequence is TGCAGCGTTGAAGACCTCCGGAGCGGGAGTGTTAATGAGCAGTTCTTC. Translation: CSVEDLRSGSVNEQFF.

This clonotype was seen at least ten times. This chain links TRBV2 with TRBJ1-4, with a possible D match to TRBD1 (5 bases). Trimming took 9 bases from V and 8 from J, leaving 22 bases between them. CDR1 SNHLY and CDR2 FYNNEI come from the germline V gene. The CDR3 has 15 amino acids. The CDR3 DNA follows: TGTGCCAGTTTTAGCCGAGGGGAGTTACGGGAAAAACTGTTTTTT. Its protein is CASFSRGELREKLFF.

In its sample, this clonotype was seen many times. J is TRBJ2-1 and V is TRBV28, with a possible D match to TRBD2 (5 bases). This CDR3 comprises 14 residues. Germline assignment: CDR1 MDHEN and CDR2 SYDVKM. V lost 0 bases, J lost 7 bases, and 10 bases lay in between. CDR3 nucleotide sequence: TGTGCCAGCAGTTTATGGGAACTAGGAAATGAGCAGTTCTTC. As protein: CASSLWELGNEQFF.

This clonotype came up a few times. The J gene is TRBJ1-3, the V gene TRBV12-3 or TRBV12-4; D might be TRBD1 (6 bases). This CDR3 is built from 15 residues. V was pared by 6 bases and J by 0 bases, with 12 bases between. The DNA for the CDR3 is TGTGCCAGCAGAGCCGGGACAAACTCTGGAAACACCATATATTTT. This sequence encodes CASRAGTNSGNTIYF.

This clonotype was observed a handful of times. CDR3 loop: CSVESGGSGADTQYF. In nucleotides, the CDR3 is TGCAGCGTTGAATCGGGCGGGAGTGGCGCAGATACGCAGTATTTT. The chain uses TRBV29-1 and TRBJ2-3, with 7 nucleotides matching TRBD2. This CDR3 comprises 15 residues. Per germline, CDR1 SQVTM and CDR2 ANQGSEA. V was pared by 2 bases and J by 4 bases, with 9 bases of the junction left unmatched.

At least ten counts were recorded for this clonotype. This chain links TRBV11-2 with TRBJ1-2, with D possibly matching TRBD1 (5 bases). The CDR3 contains 15 residues. Germline values: CDR1 SGHAT, CDR2 FQNNGV. Trimming stripped 5 bases from V and 0 bases from J, with 13 bases between. CDR3 residues: CASSLAAGANYGYTF. CDR3 DNA: TGTGCCAGCAGCCTGGCGGCGGGGGCTAACTATGGCTACACCTTC.

This clonotype was seen at least ten times. This chain links TRBV5-1 with TRBJ2-1; D gene unclear. Trimming removed 0 bases at V and 5 bases at J, with 9 bases between. The germline gives CDR1 SGHRS, CDR2 YFSETQ. The CDR3 sequence is 14 residues long. In DNA form, the CDR3 reads TGCGCCAGCAGCTTGGGCTCGGGCCACAATGAGCAGTTCTTC. Encoded protein: CASSLGSGHNEQFF.

Remarks on this clonotype: A much larger clone differs from this one at a single base, so this may be a read error. The chain recombines TRBV28 with TRBJ1-1; 8 bases line up with TRBD1. The CDR3 totals 15 residues. In germline, CDR1 is MDHEN, CDR2 SYDVKM. DNA of the CDR3: TGTGCCAGCAGTCCGCGACAGGGGTGGGGGACTGAAGCTGTCTTT. This codes for CASSPRQGWGTEAVF.

This clonotype was observed many times. The chain couples TRBV27 to TRBJ2-3, with 16 bases fitting TRBD2. The CDR3 extends over 18 amino acids. Germline V gene lookup returns CDR1 MNHEY and CDR2 SMNVEV (reference sequence). V was pared by 4 bases and J by 4 bases, with 8 bases of the junction left unmatched. CDR3 in amino acids: CASSSPGLAGGPPDTQYF. The CDR3 DNA reads as TGTGCCAGCAGTTCCCCGGGACTAGCGGGAGGGCCGCCAGATACGCAGTATTTT.

This clonotype appeared a few times. CDR3 amino acids: CASSPTVTGTEAFF. CDR3 in DNA: TGTGCCAGCAGCCCTACAGTTACCGGAACTGAAGCTTTCTTT. V gene TRBV6-5 combines with J gene TRBJ1-1; D is undetermined. CDR3 size: 14 residues. Trimming left V 6 bases short and J 5 bases short, with 16 bases between. CDR1 MNHEY and CDR2 SVGAGI come from the germline V gene.

This clonotype was recorded at least ten times. V is TRBV5-4 and J is TRBJ1-2; D gene ambiguous. Germline V gene sequence: CDR1 SGHNT, CDR2 YYREEE (reference sequence). CDR3 length: 15 residues. V was cut by 4 bases and J by 0 bases, with 13 bases left in between. The CDR3 sequence is CASSQSLTSNYGYTF. The CDR3 nucleotides read TGTGCCAGCAGCCAATCTCTGACTTCTAACTATGGCTACACCTTC.

In its sample, this clonotype was seen many times. The chain couples TRBV9 to TRBJ2-7; 8 positions agree with TRBD2. This CDR3 comprises 14 residues. Germline loops: CDR1 SGDLS, CDR2 YYNGEE. J was trimmed by 1 base and V by 2 bases; bases with no gene match: 2. The CDR3, as DNA: TGTGCCAGCAGCGTGGGACTAGAGTCCTACGAGCAGTACTTC. Translating gives CASSVGLESYEQYF.

This clonotype was seen many times. V is TRBV12-3 or TRBV12-4 and J is TRBJ2-3; D is undetermined. The CDR3 covers 12 residues. V gave up 5 bases and J gave up 6 bases, with 9 bases separating them. CDR3 amino acids: CASSGQIDTQYF. In DNA, the CDR3 is TGTGCCAGCAGTGGCCAAATTGATACGCAGTATTTT.

Comments on this clonotype: A much more abundant neighbour one base away suggests this may be a read error. This chain links TRBV25-1 with TRBJ2-1, with 9 bases identical to TRBD2. V shed 3 bases, J shed 4 bases, and the junction held 7 bases outside the gene matches. This CDR3 contains 16 residues. Germline V gives CDR1 MGHDK, CDR2 SYGVNS. The CDR3 DNA is TGTGCCAGCAGTGAGGCGGGAGGGCCCCTATACAATGAGCAGTTCTTC. It codes for CASSEAGGPLYNEQFF.

This clonotype has ten or more counts. The chain recombines TRBV3-1 with TRBJ1-6, with a weak D call TRBD1 (6 bases). Germline CDR1 reads LGHDT; CDR2 reads YNNKEL (reference sequence). Trimming pared 2 bases from V and 10 bases from J, leaving 12 bases between. CDR3 size: 14 residues. The CDR3 DNA is TGTGCCAGCAGCCAACACAGGGAGGTCTCACCCCTCCACTTT. Amino acid sequence: CASSQHREVSPLHF.

The chain carries TRBV5-6 and TRBJ1-5; TRBD1 aligns across 8 bases. The V segment lost 2 bases and the J segment 3 bases; nucleotides outside the gene matches: 1. The CDR3 totals 14 residues. Per the germline V gene, CDR1 is SGHDT and CDR2 is YYEEEE. The CDR3 is CASSLQGVNQPQHF. The CDR3 region has the DNA TGTGCCAGCAGCTTACAGGGGGTCAATCAGCCCCAGCATTTT.

This clonotype was seen repeatedly, ten times or more. V usage is TRBV28 and J usage is TRBJ2-7, with 9 bases fitting TRBD2. The V segment lost 5 bases and the J segment 12 bases; nucleotides outside the gene matches: 11. From germline, CDR1 is MDHEN and CDR2 SYDVKM. The CDR3 has 13 residues. The CDR3 DNA sequence: TGTGCCAGCAGTCCCGGGACTAGCCACGCGGGGTACTTC. It encodes CASSPGTSHAGYF. Together with reference TRBV28 and TRBJ2-7, the CDR3 gives the full variable domain: DVKVTQSSRYLVKRTGEKVFLECVQDMDHENMFWYRQDPGLGLRLIYFSYDVKMKEKGDIPEGYSVSREKKERFSLILESASTNQTSMYLCASSPGTSHAGYFGPGTRLTVT.

This clonotype has only a few counts. This chain links TRBV5-1 with TRBJ2-1; no clear D. The CDR3 is 14 amino acids. V gave up 3 bases and J gave up 3 bases, with 10 bases separating them. The germline CDR1 and CDR2 sequences are SGHRS and YFSETQ. The DNA of the CDR3 is TGCGCCAGCAGCTCCGACAATCGCTACAATGAGCAGTTCTTC. Protein sequence: CASSSDNRYNEQFF.

This clonotype is labeled medium-sized (0.01 to 0.1%). The chain couples TRBV10-1 to TRBJ2-1; 7 bases agree with TRBD2. This CDR3 contains 12 residues. J gave up 9 bases and V 6 bases, and 5 bases lay outside the gene matches. Germline CDR1 and CDR2: WNHNN and SYGVQD (reference sequence). The CDR3 is CASSRGETEQFF. CDR3 in DNA: TGCGCCAGCAGCCGGGGGGAGACTGAGCAGTTCTTC.

This clonotype was counted a single time. A read error may be the cause here, since a much bigger clone is one base away. The rearrangement joins TRBV20-1 to TRBJ1-2, with 11 nucleotides matching TRBD1. The CDR3 covers 15 residues. J was trimmed by 6 bases and V by 7 bases; bases with no gene match: 13. Looked up from germline, CDR1 is DFQATT and CDR2 is SNEGSKA (reference sequence). The CDR3 nucleotides are TGCAGTGTTAGGGAGAGGACAGGGGGCGGTGATGGCTACACCTTC. Protein sequence: CSVRERTGGGDGYTF.

The sample holds many counts of this clonotype. The rearrangement uses TRBV13 and TRBJ1-2, with a possible D match to TRBD1 (5 bases). Germline loops: CDR1 PRHDT, CDR2 FYEKMQ (reference sequence). V dropped 5 bases and J dropped 3 bases, with 7 bases sitting between them. The CDR3 extends over 12 amino acids. The CDR3 loop is CASSETDYGYTF. The CDR3 coding sequence is TGTGCCAGCAGCGAGACAGACTATGGCTACACCTTC.

The chain has TRBV19 and TRBJ1-5; no clear D gene. The ends were cut back, 3 bases at V and 1 base at J, with 10 bases in the middle. This CDR3 has 15 amino acids. The V gene's germline CDR1 is LNHDA and CDR2 SQIVND (reference sequence). The CDR3 sequence: CASSIRPGSNQPQHF. The CDR3 DNA reads as TGTGCCAGTAGTATTAGACCTGGGAGCAATCAGCCCCAGCATTTT.

V is TRBV29-1 and J is TRBJ2-3, with D tentatively TRBD1 (7 bases). With 3 bases removed from V and 4 bases from J, the gap between germline ends came to 14 bases. CDR3 length equals 14 residues. Looked up from germline, CDR1 is SQVTM and CDR2 is ANQGSEA. DNA for the CDR3: TGCAGCGTTGACAGGGGGGCAAGAGCAGATACGCAGTATTTT. It translates to CSVDRGARADTQYF.